The 30 T cell receptor beta chains listed next were all sequenced from one sample in a study of shared clonotypes between healthy human individuals (dated by TCRdb to the early 2020s). Library creation used the immunoSEQ multiplex PCR assay. TCRdb's version of the immuneACCESS table is confined to in-frame rearrangements and falls short of the full clone set. An unresolved V gene accounts for under half of the shortfall where checked; the remainder is of unknown origin. The sample yields approximately 320,000 clones; around nine tenths were counted once. The top ten clones comprise roughly 15% of the sample. Sequenced material: memory CD8+ T cells sorted from blood. The cell subset or site label of this sample denotes: CD45RO+ cells pooled with CCR7-negative TemRA cells. These TCRs come from a man aged 18 to 30 in good health.

The sample holds one count of this clone. This chain connects TRBV10-3 to TRBJ1-5; D uncertain. The V and J ends lost 4 bases and 11 bases respectively, with 18 bases between them. The CDR3 contains 14 residues. CDR1 and CDR2 from the germline V gene are ENHRY and SYGVKD. The DNA for the CDR3 is TGTGCCATCAGTGTGGGCGGCCTTCCGGGTTCCCAGCATTTT. Protein: CAISVGGLPGSQHF.

This clone was seen only once. The CDR3 protein is CASSDGGQVNTGELFF. CDR3 DNA: TGTGCCAGCAGTGATGGGGGACAGGTTAACACCGGGGAGCTGTTTTTT. The V and J genes are TRBV6-1 and TRBJ2-2; TRBD1 agrees at 8 bases. V trimming: 3 bases; J trimming: 2 bases; junction bases outside the gene matches: 5. The germline gives CDR1 MNHNS, CDR2 SASEGT. The CDR3 is made up of 16 amino acids.

V gene TRBV28 combines with J gene TRBJ2-2; 7 bases line up with TRBD1. Germline V gene lookup returns CDR1 MDHEN and CDR2 SYDVKM. This CDR3 has 18 residues. V shed 1 base, J shed 7 bases, and the junction held 15 bases outside the gene matches. CDR3 sequence (DNA): TGTGCCAGCAGTTTATCCCTCGACACAGGGGTGGCAATCGGGGAGCTGTTTTTT. Its translation is CASSLSLDTGVAIGELFF.

V gene TRBV10-3 combines with J gene TRBJ1-5; maybe TRBD1 (5 bases). Germline V CDR1 and CDR2: ENHRY, SYGVKD. Trimming took 5 bases from V and 2 from J, leaving 19 bases between them. CDR3 length: 17 residues. In nucleotides, the CDR3 is TGTGCCATCAGTAGTGAGGCAGGGCCCATTGGCAATCAGCCCCAGCATTTT. Its protein is CAISSEAGPIGNQPQHF.

V gene TRBV28 combines with J gene TRBJ2-7; TRBD2 might be the D (6 bases). CDR1 is MDHEN and CDR2 is SYDVKM in the germline V gene. The CDR3 is made up of 13 amino acids. The V end was cut by 7 bases, the J end by 5 bases, with 15 bases between. This CDR3 reads CASTSIGEDEQYF. The CDR3 DNA follows: TGTGCCAGCACCTCGATAGGGGAGGACGAGCAGTACTTC.

This clone was recorded a few times. The chain combines TRBV11-3 with TRBJ2-1; 8 bases are shared with TRBD2. The CDR3 contains 16 residues. J was trimmed by 4 bases and V by 5 bases; bases with no gene match: 10. Germline V lookup: CDR1 SGHNT, CDR2 YENEEA. CDR3 in amino acids: CASSQEGGGIYNEQFF. Written as DNA, the CDR3 is TGTGCCAGCAGCCAGGAGGGCGGGGGGATATACAATGAGCAGTTCTTC.

V is TRBV6-5 and J is TRBJ1-5; D unclear. There are 13 residues in the CDR3. Germline CDR1 is MNHEY and CDR2 is SVGAGI. V lost 2 bases and J 3 bases, leaving 5 bases between the germline ends. Written as DNA, the CDR3 is TGTGCCAGCAGTTACGACTACAATCAGCCCCAGCATTTT. Translating gives CASSYDYNQPQHF.

J is TRBJ2-5 and V is TRBV28; D possibly corresponds to TRBD2 (5 bases). Germline values: CDR1 MDHEN, CDR2 SYDVKM. V dropped 5 bases and J dropped 3 bases, with 16 bases sitting between them. The CDR3 sequence is 15 residues long. The CDR3: CASSLEGSEKETQYF. Here the CDR3 DNA reads TGTGCCAGCAGTCTCGAGGGTAGCGAGAAAGAGACCCAGTACTTC.

The chain's CDR3 is CASSHLNSGGEQYF. CDR3 sequence (DNA): TGTGCCAGCAGCCACCTTAATTCTGGGGGCGAGCAGTACTTC. The chain combines TRBV7-9 with TRBJ2-7; D might be TRBD1 or TRBD2, each matching 5 bases. This CDR3 is 14 amino acids long. The V end was cut by 5 bases, the J end by 6 bases, with 17 bases between. Germline CDR1 is SEHNR and CDR2 is FQNEAQ (reference sequence).

The chain carries TRBV29-1 and TRBJ2-1, with 7 bases that match TRBD2. J lost 1 base, V lost 0 bases, and 6 bases had no gene match. From germline, CDR1 is SQVTM and CDR2 ANQGSEA. The CDR3 consists of 16 residues. The CDR3 is CSVEEIPGGSYNEQFF. CDR3 coding DNA: TGCAGCGTTGAAGAGATCCCCGGGGGGTCCTACAATGAGCAGTTCTTC.

This chain's CDR3 is CASSLGAGSQETQYF. CDR3 nucleotides: TGTGCCAGCAGCCTGGGGGCGGGGAGCCAAGAGACCCAGTACTTC. The chain recombines TRBV27 with TRBJ2-5; D might be TRBD1 or TRBD2, each matching 6 bases. The germline V and J ends were trimmed by 6 bases and 1 base, with 15 bases remaining between them. The CDR3 contains 15 residues. Germline CDR1 and CDR2: MNHEY and SMNVEV (reference sequence).

The V call is TRBV27, the J call TRBJ2-1, with 7 bases fitting TRBD2. Per germline, CDR1 MNHEY and CDR2 SMNVEV (reference sequence). There are 16 residues in the CDR3. Unmatched junction bases numbered 10, after V lost 0 bases and J lost 8 bases. DNA for the CDR3: TGTGCCAGCAGTTTATCAGGCGGAGGGACTATCTATGAGCAGTTCTTC. This sequence encodes CASSLSGGGTIYEQFF.

The chain links TRBV20-1 to TRBJ2-3; D unclear. CDR1 is DFQATT, CDR2 SNEGSKA, per germline (reference sequence). V was clipped by 2 bases and J by 4 bases, with 4 bases between them. The CDR3 contains 11 residues. CDR3 bases: TGCAGTGCTAGATCGGCAGATACGCAGTATTTT. This translates into CSARSADTQYF.

This chain links TRBV9 with TRBJ2-1; 11 bases are shared with TRBD2. This CDR3 is built from 16 residues. V dropped 0 bases and J dropped 5; count of bases not matched to a gene: 4. Germline values: CDR1 SGDLS, CDR2 YYNGEE. CDR3 residues: CASSVALAGANNEQFF. The CDR3, as DNA: TGTGCCAGCAGCGTAGCACTAGCGGGAGCCAACAATGAGCAGTTCTTC.

CDR3 region: CASRTRTGPDTQYF. The CDR3 DNA follows: TGTGCCAGCAGAACTAGGACAGGGCCAGATACGCAGTATTTT. The chain uses TRBV7-8 and TRBJ2-3; 8 nucleotides line up with TRBD1. V trimming: 6 bases; J trimming: 4 bases; junction bases outside the gene matches: 6. The CDR3 totals 14 residues. Germline assignment: CDR1 SGHVS and CDR2 FQNEAQ.

The chain recombines TRBV29-1 with TRBJ1-2; D ambiguous. This CDR3 contains 11 residues. The V and J ends lost 6 bases and 5 bases respectively, with 10 bases between them. Germline V gene lookup returns CDR1 SQVTM and CDR2 ANQGSEA. The CDR3 sequence is CSVRTDYGYTF. In DNA, the CDR3 is TGCAGCGTCCGGACTGATTATGGCTACACCTTC.

The chain links TRBV11-1 to TRBJ2-5; D not resolved. The CDR3 consists of 13 residues. The germline V and J ends were trimmed by 3 bases and 5 bases, with 10 bases remaining between them. Germline V gene lookup returns CDR1 SGHAT and CDR2 FQDESV (reference sequence). The CDR3 is CASSFAGAETQYF. CDR3 nucleotide sequence: TGTGCCAGCAGCTTTGCAGGAGCCGAGACCCAGTACTTC.

This chain joins TRBV18 and TRBJ2-7, with a weak D call TRBD2 (6 bases). CDR3 length: 14 residues. Trimming removed 3 bases from V and 4 bases from J, with 13 bases in between. Germline CDR1 reads KGHSH; CDR2 reads LQKENI. CDR3 in amino acids: CASSPRVSGYEQYF. In nucleotides, the CDR3 is TGTGCCAGCTCACCCCGGGTTAGCGGATACGAGCAGTACTTC.

As for this clone: This sequence is one base from a far larger clone and is likely a read error. As DNA, the CDR3 is TGTGCCAGCAGCAGACTAGCGGGCCCCGCAGATACGCAGTATTTT. Protein product: CASSRLAGPADTQYF. The rearrangement uses TRBV9 and TRBJ2-3, with 10 bases aligning to TRBD2. This CDR3 is 15 amino acids long. Germline V gene sequence: CDR1 SGDLS, CDR2 YYNGEE. The trim removed 4 bases at V and 4 bases at J, leaving 6 bases unmatched. Drawing the rest from reference TRBV9 and TRBJ2-3, the complete variable domain is DSGVTQTPKHLITATGQRVTLRCSPRSGDLSVYWYQQSLDQGLQFLIQYYNGEERAKGNILERFSAQQFPDLHSELNLSSLELGDSALYFCASSRLAGPADTQYFGPGTRLTVL.

The chain uses TRBV2 and TRBJ1-1; a possible D gene is TRBD1 (5 bases). Germline V gene sequence: CDR1 SNHLY, CDR2 FYNNEI. V was cut by 3 bases and J by 0 bases, with 17 bases left in between. The CDR3 covers 17 residues. CDR3 region: CASSEGGWTSMNTEAFF. CDR3 in DNA: TGTGCCAGCAGTGAGGGGGGATGGACATCTATGAACACTGAAGCTTTCTTT. The complete variable domain, with remaining parts taken from reference TRBV2 and TRBJ1-1, reads EPEVTQTPSHQVTQMGQEVILRCVPISNHLYFYWYRQILGQKVEFLVSFYNNEISEKSEIFDDQFSVERPDGSNFTLKIRSTKLEDSAMYFCASSEGGWTSMNTEAFFGQGTRLTVV.

The table lists this clone with a count of one. CDR3 sequence reads: CASSEVVGGIGYGYTF. CDR3 DNA: TGTGCCAGCAGTGAAGTGGTCGGGGGGATAGGCTATGGCTACACCTTC. This chain joins TRBV6-1 and TRBJ1-2, with D possibly TRBD1 on 5 matching bases. The CDR3 runs to 16 residues. Per the germline V gene, CDR1 is MNHNS and CDR2 is SASEGT. Trimming left V 1 base short and J 4 bases short, with 16 bases between.

This chain uses TRBV4-3 with TRBJ2-5; D perhaps matches TRBD2 (6 bases). The J call could be wrong; TRBJ2-7 is a better fit for the DNA end. Germline assignment: CDR1 LGHNA and CDR2 YSLEER. This CDR3 has 14 residues. The DNA of the CDR3 is TGCGCCAGCAGCCAAGGCGGGATTGGCTACGAGCAGTACTTC. Its translation is CASSQGGIGYEQYF.

This clone was observed a single time. This rearrangement joins TRBV4-1 to TRBJ2-7; the D gene is possibly TRBD2 (6 bases). V dropped 4 bases and J dropped 0 bases, with 10 bases sitting between them. From germline, CDR1 is MGHRA and CDR2 YSYEKL. The CDR3 is 14 residues long. The CDR3 reads CASSLQGLSYEQYF. The CDR3 nucleotides are TGCGCCAGCAGCCTCCAGGGACTCTCCTACGAGCAGTACTTC.

This chain joins TRBV2 and TRBJ1-1; TRBD1 matches at 7 bases. This CDR3 region has 13 residues. The J segment lost 1 base and the V segment lost 7 bases, leaving 3 bases of the junction unmatched. The germline V gene encodes CDR1 SNHLY and CDR2 FYNNEI. The CDR3 loop is CASKDRQNTEAFF. The CDR3 region has the DNA TGTGCCAGCAAGGACAGGCAGAACACTGAAGCTTTCTTT.

This clone was recorded once. The V call is TRBV27, the J call TRBJ2-7; 8 bases match TRBD2. Germline V gives CDR1 MNHEY, CDR2 SMNVEV (reference sequence). The CDR3 covers 16 residues. V was pared by 2 bases and J by 4 bases, with 10 bases of the junction left unmatched. The CDR3, as DNA: TGTGCCAGCAGTTTAGCAGCGGGGGCCTTTTTGTACGAGCAGTACTTC. It encodes CASSLAAGAFLYEQYF.

The chain employs TRBV4-1 and TRBJ2-1; 12 bases are a match to TRBD2. The CDR3 is made up of 16 amino acids. Germline trimming cut 4 bases from V and 5 bases from J; bases unmatched to any gene: 6. Germline V lookup: CDR1 MGHRA, CDR2 YSYEKL. The CDR3 loop reads CASSPSGRAYNNEQFF. For the CDR3, the DNA is TGCGCCAGCAGCCCTAGCGGGAGGGCCTATAACAATGAGCAGTTCTTC.

The V and J genes are TRBV6-6 and TRBJ1-2; no clear D. The CDR3 consists of 14 residues. Germline lookup yields CDR1 MNHNY and CDR2 SVGAGI (reference sequence). The V end was cut by 0 bases, the J end by 2 bases, with 7 bases between. This CDR3 is CASSYSTPNYGYTF. In nucleotides, the CDR3 is TGTGCCAGCAGTTACTCTACACCGAACTATGGCTACACCTTC.

The gene calls are TRBV11-2 and TRBJ2-3, with TRBD2 as a possible D gene (6 bases). Germline loops: CDR1 SGHAT, CDR2 FQNNGV. CDR3 length: 15 residues. The germline V and J ends were trimmed by 2 bases and 2 bases, with 11 bases remaining between them. CDR3: CASSLISGVTDTQYF. The CDR3 DNA is TGTGCCAGCAGCTTAATTTCGGGGGTCACAGATACGCAGTATTTT.

The chain uses TRBV11-2 and TRBJ2-7; D not certain. CDR1 is SGHAT and CDR2 is FQNNGV in the germline V gene. This CDR3 spans 14 amino acids. The V and J ends lost 3 bases and 3 bases respectively, with 12 bases between them. This chain's CDR3 is CASSFGPLNYEQYF. In nucleotides, the CDR3 is TGTGCCAGCAGCTTTGGCCCTCTAAACTACGAGCAGTACTTC.

This clone appeared a few times. V gene TRBV28 combines with J gene TRBJ2-1, with a weak D call TRBD2 (6 bases). The CDR3 length is 17 residues. V lost 1 base and J lost 6, with 19 bases in between. Germline V gene lookup returns CDR1 MDHEN and CDR2 SYDVKM. Here the CDR3 DNA reads TGTGCCAGCAGTTTATCCGGCCACGGGGGAAGGGGCAATGAGCAGTTCTTC. Protein sequence: CASSLSGHGGRGNEQFF.